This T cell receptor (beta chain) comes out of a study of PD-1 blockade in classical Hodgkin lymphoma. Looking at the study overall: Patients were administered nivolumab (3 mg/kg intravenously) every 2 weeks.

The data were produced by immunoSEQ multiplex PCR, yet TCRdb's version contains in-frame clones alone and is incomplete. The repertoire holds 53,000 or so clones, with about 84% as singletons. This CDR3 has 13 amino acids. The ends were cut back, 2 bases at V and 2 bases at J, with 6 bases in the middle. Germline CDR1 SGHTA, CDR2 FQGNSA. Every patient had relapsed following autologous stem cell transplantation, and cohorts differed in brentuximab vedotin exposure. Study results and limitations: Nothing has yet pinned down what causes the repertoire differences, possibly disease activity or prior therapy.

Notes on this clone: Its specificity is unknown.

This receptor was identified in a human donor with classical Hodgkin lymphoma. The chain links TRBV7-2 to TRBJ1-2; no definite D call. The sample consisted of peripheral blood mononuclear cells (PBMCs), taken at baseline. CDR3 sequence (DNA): TGTGCCAGCAGCTTAACGGACAACTATGGCTACACCTTC. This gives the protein CASSLTDNYGYTF. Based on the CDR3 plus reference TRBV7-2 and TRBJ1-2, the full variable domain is GAGVSQSPSNKVTEKGKDVELRCDPISGHTALYWYRQSLGQGLEFLIYFQGNSAPDKSGLPSDRFSAERTGGSVSTLTIQRTQQEDSAVYLCASSLTDNYGYTFGSGTRLTVV.